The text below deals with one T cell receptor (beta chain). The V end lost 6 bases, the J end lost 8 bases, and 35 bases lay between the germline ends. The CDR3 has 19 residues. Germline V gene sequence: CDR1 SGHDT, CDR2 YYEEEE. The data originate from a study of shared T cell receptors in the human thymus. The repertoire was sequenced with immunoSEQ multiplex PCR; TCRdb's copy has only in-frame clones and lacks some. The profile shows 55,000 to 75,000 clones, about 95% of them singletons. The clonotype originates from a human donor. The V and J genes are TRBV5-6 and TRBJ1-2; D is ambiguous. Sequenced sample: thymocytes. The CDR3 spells CASIRTFSLSSIWVGGYTF. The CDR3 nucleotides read TGTGCCAGCATCAGGACCTTCTCCCTATCCTCAATATGGGTCGGAGGCTACACCTTC.